The sequence of this T cell receptor beta chain was determined in a study of OX40 agonist ivuxolimab in advanced cancers. General study points: The 0.1-3.0 mg/kg partial responders had among the lowest clonal expansion. In the 0.1 to 3.0 mg/kg range, CD4+ and CD8+ blood T cells had expanded clonally by week 6. Expanded clones were, on average, more numerous among CD8+ T cells than CD4+.

Using immunoSEQ multiplex PCR, the repertoire was profiled, and TCRdb retains in-frame clones only, with some absent. The repertoire holds about 19,000 clones, with roughly 80% as singletons. Worth noting for this clone: Its specificity is not known.

V dropped 5 bases and J dropped 5; count of bases not matched to a gene: 6. There are 14 residues in the CDR3. CDR1 SEHNR and CDR2 FQNEAQ come from the germline V gene (reference sequence). The sequence derives from an adult with an advanced solid tumor such as melanoma, head and neck, liver or kidney cancer. The sample here was CD4+ or CD8+ T cells sorted from blood, taken in a trial of the OX40 agonist ivuxolimab. V usage is TRBV7-9 and J usage is TRBJ1-2, with 9 bases that match TRBD1. The DNA of the CDR3 is TGTGCCAGCAGCCACACAGGGGGCGAATATGGCTACACCTTC. The encoded protein is CASSHTGGEYGYTF.